This T cell receptor beta chain comes out of a study of spatial heterogeneity in lung cancer. TCRdb fed the 5' RACE reads into MiXCR, producing one record per CDR3 protein. The sample has fewer than 100,000 distinct CDR3 sequences; roughly a fifth are singletons. Time point given: blood at routine non-recurrence follow-up after resection. The ends lost 3 bases at V and 0 bases at J; junction bases unmatched: 2. Germline CDR1 SGDLS, CDR2 YYNGEE. This CDR3 contains 15 residues. Sequenced here: PBMCs, sampled at follow-up. The receptor's source is a male donor with early-stage non-small cell lung cancer. V is TRBV9 and J is TRBJ2-3; 9 nucleotides agree with TRBD2. In nucleotides, the CDR3 is TGTGCCAGCAGCGCAACTAGCGGGAGCACAGATACGCAGTATTTT. It codes for CASSATSGSTDTQYF.